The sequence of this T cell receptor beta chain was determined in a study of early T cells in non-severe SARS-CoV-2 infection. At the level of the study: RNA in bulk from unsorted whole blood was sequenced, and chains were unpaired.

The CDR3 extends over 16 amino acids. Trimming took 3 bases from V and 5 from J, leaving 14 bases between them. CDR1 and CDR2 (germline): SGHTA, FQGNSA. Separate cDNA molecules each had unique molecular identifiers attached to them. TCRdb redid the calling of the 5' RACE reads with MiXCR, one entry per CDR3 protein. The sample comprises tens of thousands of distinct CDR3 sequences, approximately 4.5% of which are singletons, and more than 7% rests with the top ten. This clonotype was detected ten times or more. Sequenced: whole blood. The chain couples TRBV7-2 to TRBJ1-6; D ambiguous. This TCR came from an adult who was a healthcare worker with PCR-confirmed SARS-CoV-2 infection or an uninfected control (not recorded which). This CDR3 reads CASSLSGNGDNSPLHF. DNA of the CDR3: TGTGCCAGCAGCTTGTCGGGCAACGGGGATAATTCACCCCTCCACTTT.